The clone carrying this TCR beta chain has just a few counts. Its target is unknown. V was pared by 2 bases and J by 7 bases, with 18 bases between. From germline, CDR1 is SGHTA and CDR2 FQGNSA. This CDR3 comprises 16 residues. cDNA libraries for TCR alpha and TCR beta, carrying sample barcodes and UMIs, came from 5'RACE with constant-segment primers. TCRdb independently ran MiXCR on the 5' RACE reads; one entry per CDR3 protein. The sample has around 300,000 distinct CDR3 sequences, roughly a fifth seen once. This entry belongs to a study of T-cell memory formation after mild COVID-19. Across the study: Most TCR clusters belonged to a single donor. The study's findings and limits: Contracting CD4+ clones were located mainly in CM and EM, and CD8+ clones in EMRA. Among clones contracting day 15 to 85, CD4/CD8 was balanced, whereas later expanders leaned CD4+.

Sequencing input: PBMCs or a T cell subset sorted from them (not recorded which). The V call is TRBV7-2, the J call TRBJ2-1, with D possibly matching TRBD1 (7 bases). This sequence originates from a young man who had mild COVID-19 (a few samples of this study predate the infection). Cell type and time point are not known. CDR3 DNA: TGTGCCAGCAGCTTAATGGATCGGAGGGGGCGGAATGAGCAGTTCTTC. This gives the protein CASSLMDRRGRNEQFF.